Presented here are 30 T cell receptor beta chains from one specimen sequenced in a study of metastatic and nonmetastatic thyroid tumors. Nobody among the patients had been given any treatment before thyroid surgery. Through MiXCR, TCRdb re-clonotyped the PCR reads. Of about 34,000 clones in the sample, roughly 36% were seen once. Material for sequencing was tumor tissue. The source is a female donor with papillary thyroid cancer or a benign thyroid nodule (not recorded which). Some clones in this sample may be carry-over from other donors' samples.

The chain joins TRBV7-6 to TRBJ2-3; D is uncertain. This CDR3 is 14 amino acids long. The germline CDR1 and CDR2 sequences are SGHVS and FNYEAQ. Trimming removed 5 bases at V and 2 bases at J, with 11 bases between. CDR3 region: CASSAWADTDTQYF. The CDR3 coding sequence is TGTGCCAGCAGCGCTTGGGCGGACACAGATACGCAGTATTTT.

The V call is TRBV7-2, the J call TRBJ2-7; no reliable D call. Germline V lookup: CDR1 SGHTA, CDR2 FQGNSA. This CDR3 has 15 residues. Deletions cut 5 bases from V and 5 bases from J, with 19 bases between. The CDR3 DNA is TGTGCCAGCAGCCCCGCGTCCTCGGCCGTCCACGAGCAGTACTTC. Residues: CASSPASSAVHEQYF.

This clone was detected a few times. V usage is TRBV11-3 and J usage is TRBJ1-2; no clear D gene. The CDR3 has 14 residues. Trimming cost V 0 bases and J 2 bases, with 7 bases left between them. Germline loops: CDR1 SGHNT, CDR2 YENEEA. The DNA for the CDR3 is TGTGCCAGCAGCTTAGATTCAGGCAACTATGGCTACACCTTC. As protein: CASSLDSGNYGYTF.

The rearrangement uses TRBV15 and TRBJ1-3; 9 bases map to TRBD1. V lost 5 bases and J lost 4; bases outside the gene matches: 6. Germline values: CDR1 LNHNV, CDR2 YYDKDF (reference sequence). This CDR3 spans 15 amino acids. The CDR3 loop reads CATSLDRGTGNTIYF. For the CDR3, the DNA is TGTGCCACCAGCTTAGACAGGGGGACCGGAAACACCATATATTTT.

This sequence joins TRBV12-5 and TRBJ2-7, with a possible D match to TRBD1 (7 bases). The CDR3 sequence is 16 residues long. Germline V lookup: CDR1 LGHNT, CDR2 FRNRAP. Trimming stripped 5 bases from V and 4 bases from J, with 21 bases between. Written as DNA, the CDR3 is TGTGCTAGTGGTGGGAAAGGGGTGGAGGGGGCGTACGAGCAGTACTTC. It yields the protein CASGGKGVEGAYEQYF.

This clone was seen only a few times. The rearrangement uses TRBV6-1 and TRBJ1-3; D is ambiguous. CDR1 is MNHNS, CDR2 SASEGT, per germline. The CDR3 has 16 residues. V lost 1 base to trimming and J lost 0 bases, with 10 bases between them. The CDR3 coding sequence is TGTGCCAGCAGTGAAGGTGCAGATCTCTCTGGAAACACCATATATTTT. This codes for CASSEGADLSGNTIYF.

A note on this clone: Other DNA variants within this sample encode the same CDR3. The J gene is TRBJ2-6, the V gene TRBV27; D may be TRBD1 (5 bases). Trimming took off 8 bases at V and 7 bases at J, with 15 bases between the two ends. The germline CDR1 and CDR2 sequences are MNHEY and SMNVEV (reference sequence). This CDR3 comprises 14 residues. The CDR3 bases are TGTGCCAGCTGGCAGGGTGGTGGTGCCAACGTCCTGACTTTC. This translates into CASWQGGGANVLTF.

J is TRBJ1-1 and V is TRBV5-6, with 7 bases identical to TRBD1. Looked up from germline, CDR1 is SGHDT and CDR2 is YYEEEE. Trimming cost V 4 bases and J 3 bases; bases outside gene matches: 9. The CDR3 consists of 15 residues. In DNA, the CDR3 is TGTGCCAGCAGCCAAGTAACCGACAGGGACACTGAAGCTTTCTTT. Amino acid sequence: CASSQVTDRDTEAFF. Full variable domain (outside the CDR3, taken from reference TRBV5-6 and TRBJ1-1): DAGVTQSPTHLIKTRGQQVTLRCSPKSGHDTVSWYQQALGQGPQFIFQYYEEEERQRGNFPDRFSGHQFPNYSSELNVNALLLGDSALYLCASSQVTDRDTEAFFGQGTRLTVV.

This clone has just a few counts. The gene calls are TRBV28 and TRBJ1-2; D uncertain. Germline CDR1 is MDHEN and CDR2 is SYDVKM. CDR3 length: 12 residues. The V and J ends lost 4 bases and 8 bases respectively, with 11 bases between them. The CDR3 nucleotides read TGTGCCAGCAGTTCGGGGAATGGCGGCTACACCTTC. This sequence encodes CASSSGNGGYTF.

The CDR3 spells CASSVTRDGYGYTF. As DNA, the CDR3 is TGTGCCAGCAGCGTTACTCGGGACGGCTATGGCTACACCTTC. J is TRBJ1-2 and V is TRBV7-2; tentatively, D is TRBD1 (5 bases). The CDR3 has 14 amino acids. Trimming shortened V by 5 bases and J by 4 bases, and 14 bases separated the two germline ends. The germline V gene has CDR1 SGHTA and CDR2 FQGNSA. Full variable domain (rest looked up from reference TRBV7-2 and TRBJ1-2): GAGVSQSPSNKVTEKGKDVELRCDPISGHTALYWYRQSLGQGLEFLIYFQGNSAPDKSGLPSDRFSAERTGGSVSTLTIQRTQQEDSAVYLCASSVTRDGYGYTFGSGTRLTVV.

This clone was detected many times. This chain connects TRBV19 to TRBJ2-7; 10 nucleotides line up with TRBD2. The V segment lost 4 bases and the J segment 3 bases; nucleotides outside the gene matches: 3. The germline gives CDR1 LNHDA, CDR2 SQIVND (reference sequence). The CDR3 totals 14 residues. CDR3 sequence: CASSTTSGFYEQYF. DNA for the CDR3: TGTGCCAGTAGTACGACTAGCGGGTTCTACGAGCAGTACTTC.

This clone was detected only a few times. The chain combines TRBV27 with TRBJ1-2; D gene unclear. Trimming stripped 2 bases from V and 4 bases from J, with 17 bases between. The CDR3 covers 16 residues. The germline V gene has CDR1 MNHEY and CDR2 SMNVEV (reference sequence). The CDR3 DNA is TGTGCCAGCAGTTTAATAATTGCCAGCCAATTCTATGGCTACACCTTC. It translates to CASSLIIASQFYGYTF.

This clone was seen at least ten times. The sample contains more than one DNA sequence encoding this CDR3. Here the CDR3 reads CASSEAPGLAPGELFF. Written as DNA, the CDR3 is TGTGCCAGCAGTGAAGCCCCGGGACTAGCGCCCGGGGAGCTGTTTTTT. The chain couples TRBV6-1 to TRBJ2-2; 10 bases are a match to TRBD2. The ends lost 0 bases at V and 6 bases at J; junction bases unmatched: 4. The germline gives CDR1 MNHNS, CDR2 SASEGT. The CDR3 spans 16 residues.

This clone was counted a few times. V is TRBV6-1 and J is TRBJ2-2, with a tentative D call TRBD2 (7 bases). CDR1 is MNHNS and CDR2 is SASEGT in the germline V gene. The length of the CDR3 is 17 residues. V was trimmed by 6 bases and J by 0 bases, leaving 17 bases between them. CDR3 in DNA: TGTGCCAGCAGACCCGGTGGCGGGGGCACGAACACCGGGGAGCTGTTTTTT. It yields the protein CASRPGGGGTNTGELFF.

The table lists this clone with many counts. The chain couples TRBV20-1 to TRBJ2-5; TRBD2 is a possible D gene (6 bases). Trimming cost V 0 bases and J 5 bases, with 13 bases left between them. The CDR3 totals 14 residues. Germline V lookup: CDR1 DFQATT, CDR2 SNEGSKA (reference sequence). The CDR3 sequence is CSARDLGEVETQYF. DNA of the CDR3: TGCAGTGCTAGAGATTTGGGGGAGGTGGAGACCCAGTACTTC.

For the CDR3, the DNA is TGTGCTAGTGGTTCTAATACGCAGTATTTT. Its translation is CASGSNTQYF. The rearrangement links TRBV12-5 to TRBJ2-3; D call uncertain. The germline V gene has CDR1 LGHNT and CDR2 FRNRAP. Trimming left V 4 bases short and J 7 bases short, with 3 bases between. The CDR3 consists of 10 residues.

This chain joins TRBV3-1 and TRBJ2-1, with a weak D call TRBD2 (6 bases). This CDR3 spans 21 amino acids. The germline gives CDR1 LGHDT, CDR2 YNNKEL (reference sequence). Trimming took off 0 bases at V and 4 bases at J, with 28 bases between the two ends. CDR3 DNA: TGTGCCAGCAGCCAAGATCACCCAACGGAGGGGCTCCTCCACATATACAATGAGCAGTTCTTC. Its translation: CASSQDHPTEGLLHIYNEQFF.

This chain connects TRBV19 to TRBJ1-2; 8 nucleotides line up with TRBD1. CDR1 is LNHDA and CDR2 is SQIVND in the germline V gene (reference sequence). The V and J ends lost 5 bases and 4 bases, in that order; junction bases with no gene match: 3. The CDR3 is 13 amino acids. CDR3 loop: CASSPGGSYGYTF. The CDR3 DNA is TGTGCCAGTAGTCCAGGGGGCAGCTATGGCTACACCTTC. The variable domain in full, with the rest retrieved from reference TRBV19 and TRBJ1-2, is DGGITQSPKYLFRKEGQNVTLSCEQNLNHDAMYWYRQDPGQGLRLIYYSQIVNDFQKGDIAEGYSVSREKKESFPLTVTSAQKNPTAFYLCASSPGGSYGYTFGSGTRLTVV.

This chain links TRBV19 with TRBJ2-7; 12 bases fit TRBD1. Looked up from germline, CDR1 is LNHDA and CDR2 is SQIVND (reference sequence). Trimming removed 7 bases from V and 7 bases from J; junction bases left unmatched: 8. CDR3 length: 14 amino acids. CDR3 DNA sequence: TGTGCCAGTACCCCGGGACAGGGGGCAGAGGAGCAGTACTTC. Amino acids: CASTPGQGAEEQYF.

The V and J genes are TRBV20-1 and TRBJ2-3, with 8 bases lining up with TRBD2. CDR1 and CDR2 (germline): DFQATT, SNEGSKA (reference sequence). CDR3 length equals 16 residues. Trimming took 0 bases from V and 0 from J; bases not matched to a gene: 5. This CDR3 reads CSARDPQRGSTDTQYF. The CDR3, as DNA: TGCAGTGCTAGAGATCCCCAGCGGGGGAGCACAGATACGCAGTATTTT.

The chain joins TRBV27 to TRBJ2-1, with 8 positions matching TRBD2. J was trimmed by 9 bases and V by 7 bases; bases with no gene match: 17. CDR1 and CDR2 from the germline V gene are MNHEY and SMNVEV (reference sequence). This CDR3 is 16 amino acids long. DNA of the CDR3: TGTGCCAGCACCCACCCCACGGGAGGGCCCTCAGGTGAGCAGTTCTTC. This translates into CASTHPTGGPSGEQFF.

V and J are TRBV6-2 or TRBV6-3 and TRBJ2-1; perhaps TRBD1 as D (6 bases). Germline loops: CDR1 MNHEY, CDR2 SVGEGT. CDR3 length equals 16 residues. Trimming removed 0 bases at V and 7 bases at J, with 16 bases between. CDR3 loop: CASSYSLPGVVNEQFF. The DNA of the CDR3 is TGTGCCAGCAGTTACTCGCTGCCAGGGGTTGTGAATGAGCAGTTCTTC.

This clone was found a few times. The CDR3 here is CSARGRLAGFSYEQYF. CDR3 nucleotides: TGCAGTGCTAGAGGTAGGCTAGCGGGATTCTCCTACGAGCAGTACTTC. This rearrangement joins TRBV20-1 to TRBJ2-7, with 9 bases identical to TRBD2. Trimming took 1 base from V and 0 from J; bases not matched to a gene: 7. Per the germline V gene, CDR1 is DFQATT and CDR2 is SNEGSKA (reference sequence). The CDR3 has 16 amino acids.

The genes are TRBV6-1 and TRBJ2-7; D might be TRBD2 (6 bases). This CDR3 spans 15 amino acids. The V end lost 1 base, the J end lost 1 base, and 11 bases lay between the germline ends. Germline loops: CDR1 MNHNS, CDR2 SASEGT. CDR3 coding DNA: TGTGCCAGCAGTGAAGACTCCGGGGGATCCTACGAGCAGTACTTC. Its protein product is CASSEDSGGSYEQYF.

This chain links TRBV7-9 with TRBJ1-2, with D unclear. There are 12 residues in the CDR3. The V gene lost 1 base and the J gene lost 8 bases, with 8 bases spanning the gap. Germline CDR1 is SEHNR and CDR2 is FQNEAQ (reference sequence). The CDR3 here is CASSLGGGGYTF. In DNA, the CDR3 is TGTGCCAGCAGCTTAGGCGGTGGAGGCTACACCTTC.

V gene TRBV20-1 combines with J gene TRBJ1-5; 12 bases are shared with TRBD1. The CDR3 runs to 16 residues. Germline values: CDR1 DFQATT, CDR2 SNEGSKA (reference sequence). The junction had 10 bases not matched to a gene; V was cut back by 5 bases and J by 5 bases. This chain's CDR3 is CSAPGTGGGLDQPQHF. CDR3 in DNA: TGCAGTGCTCCCGGGACAGGGGGCGGCTTAGATCAGCCCCAGCATTTT.

The rearrangement joins TRBV5-1 to TRBJ2-7, with D possibly matching TRBD1 (6 bases). CDR1 is SGHRS, CDR2 YFSETQ, per germline. V was clipped by 2 bases and J by 4 bases, with 10 bases between them. The CDR3 spans 13 residues. The CDR3 is CASSFDRGYEQYF. The CDR3 nucleotides read TGCGCCAGCAGCTTCGATAGGGGGTACGAGCAGTACTTC.

The chain has TRBV16 and TRBJ2-1; no definite D call. CDR3 size: 17 residues. In germline, CDR1 is KGHSY, CDR2 FQNENV. V lost 8 bases, J lost 6 bases, and 26 bases lay in between. The CDR3: CASLGIARSSSRNEQFF. Here the CDR3 DNA reads TGTGCCAGCCTGGGGATAGCCCGGTCCTCTTCTCGCAATGAGCAGTTCTTC.

This clone has more than one count but fewer than ten. V gene TRBV6-5 combines with J gene TRBJ2-1, with D unclear. Germline CDR1 reads MNHEY; CDR2 reads SVGAGI. V was clipped by 2 bases and J by 7 bases, with 15 bases between them. The CDR3 runs to 15 residues. The DNA of the CDR3 is TGTGCCAGCAGTTACCGACTTAGCCCTTTAAATGAGCAGTTCTTC. It is translated as CASSYRLSPLNEQFF.

This clone was counted a few times. The chain uses TRBV6-1 and TRBJ2-1; D is ambiguous. Trimming left V 2 bases short and J 7 bases short, with 3 bases between. CDR3 size: 11 residues. Germline assignment: CDR1 MNHNS and CDR2 SASEGT. The CDR3 DNA reads as TGTGCCAGCAGTGAATTAAATGAGCAGTTCTTC. Amino acid sequence: CASSELNEQFF.